These 16 T cell receptor beta chains share one sample of origin, sequenced in a study of preoperative IRX-2 immunotherapy in early breast cancer. The sample's treatment: preoperative locoregional IRX-2 cytokine immunotherapy. Generated by immunoSEQ multiplex PCR, the TCRdb table keeps only in-frame clones and is missing some. The sample yields 35,000 to 40,000 clones, roughly four fifths seen once. The sequencing used lymph node tissue, collected after IRX-2 immunotherapy. The receptors originated from a human donor with breast cancer.

The rearrangement uses TRBV5-1 and TRBJ2-1, with D maybe TRBD2 (6 bases). The CDR3 runs to 16 residues. The ends were cut back, 4 bases at V and 5 bases at J, with 19 bases in the middle. Germline V gene data show CDR1 as SGHRS and CDR2 as YFSETQ. The CDR3 DNA is TGCGCCAGCAGCCCGGCCTGGGCGGGGTCCCACAATGAGCAGTTCTTC. Protein: CASSPAWAGSHNEQFF.

The rearrangement joins TRBV10-1 to TRBJ1-1, with 8 bases fitting TRBD1. The CDR3 extends over 17 amino acids. Germline CDR1 is WNHNN and CDR2 is SYGVQD (reference sequence). Trimming cost V 1 base and J 4 bases; bases outside gene matches: 11. In nucleotides, the CDR3 is TGCGCCAGCAGTGAGTTGGCCGGGACAGGAGCGGTCACTGAAGCTTTCTTT. This sequence encodes CASSELAGTGAVTEAFF.

The V call is TRBV6-8, the J call TRBJ1-1; D is ambiguous. This CDR3 has 13 residues. V was clipped by 8 bases and J by 0 bases, with 10 bases between them. Germline CDR1 reads MNHGY; CDR2 reads SAAAGT. This CDR3 is CASWTSVNTEAFF. The CDR3 region has the DNA TGTGCCAGCTGGACGTCGGTGAACACTGAAGCTTTCTTT.

This sequence joins TRBV7-4 and TRBJ1-5; no reliable D call. The CDR3 runs 13 residues. V was trimmed by 6 bases and J by 0 bases, leaving 6 bases between them. Germline V lookup: CDR1 SGHVT, CDR2 SQSDAQ. The chain's CDR3 is CASRLNSNQPQHF. Here the CDR3 DNA reads TGTGCCAGCAGGTTAAATAGCAATCAGCCCCAGCATTTT.

J is TRBJ1-2 and V is TRBV7-6; 9 nucleotides line up with TRBD1. The CDR3 covers 15 residues. V shed 5 bases and J 3 bases; nucleotides not matched to a gene: 7. In germline, CDR1 is SGHVS, CDR2 FNYEAQ. The CDR3 is CASSPDRGAHYGYTF. CDR3 DNA: TGTGCCAGCAGCCCGGACAGGGGCGCTCACTATGGCTACACCTTC.

The chain has TRBV6-8 and TRBJ1-3, with D tentatively TRBD1 (5 bases). With 2 bases removed from V and 2 bases from J, the gap between germline ends came to 10 bases. This CDR3 spans 15 amino acids. From germline, CDR1 is MNHGY and CDR2 SAAAGT. CDR3 amino acids: CASSYLRVPGNTIYF. The CDR3 DNA sequence: TGTGCCAGCAGTTACCTCAGGGTTCCTGGAAACACCATATATTTT.

The chain carries TRBV11-3 and TRBJ2-1; D not resolved. Germline loops: CDR1 SGHNT, CDR2 YENEEA. There are 15 residues in the CDR3. Trimming pared 0 bases from V and 5 bases from J, leaving 11 bases between. CDR3 nucleotide sequence: TGTGCCAGCAGCTTAGATGTATCATGGGACAATGAGCAGTTCTTC. It is translated as CASSLDVSWDNEQFF.

The rearrangement joins TRBV28 to TRBJ2-1, with 8 bases that match TRBD2. Germline loops: CDR1 MDHEN, CDR2 SYDVKM. This CDR3 spans 14 amino acids. V dropped 4 bases and J dropped 6; count of bases not matched to a gene: 5. Written as DNA, the CDR3 is TGTGCCAGCAGTTCAACCGGGACTAGCAATGAGCAGTTCTTC. Amino acids: CASSSTGTSNEQFF. Full variable domain (outside the CDR3, taken from reference TRBV28 and TRBJ2-1): DVKVTQSSRYLVKRTGEKVFLECVQDMDHENMFWYRQDPGLGLRLIYFSYDVKMKEKGDIPEGYSVSREKKERFSLILESASTNQTSMYLCASSSTGTSNEQFFGPGTRLTVL.

The chain combines TRBV19 with TRBJ1-6; tentative D call: TRBD1 (5 bases). This CDR3 is 17 amino acids long. The germline V gene encodes CDR1 LNHDA and CDR2 SQIVND (reference sequence). Trimming took off 5 bases at V and 10 bases at J, with 24 bases between the two ends. The CDR3 bases are TGTGCCAGTAGTCCTTACCCGACAGCGAGATCTGGGTCACCCCTCCACTTT. Its translation is CASSPYPTARSGSPLHF.

The J gene is TRBJ2-3, the V gene TRBV6-8, with D uncertain. The ends were cut back, 2 bases at V and 1 base at J, with 13 bases in the middle. Germline V gene sequence: CDR1 MNHGY, CDR2 SAAAGT. The CDR3 sequence is 16 residues long. Written as DNA, the CDR3 is TGTGCCAGCAGTTACCTCCTTGGGTCCGGCACAGATACGCAGTATTTT. It translates to CASSYLLGSGTDTQYF.

The rearrangement joins TRBV5-1 to TRBJ2-5; D may match TRBD1 or TRBD2 (5 bases each). In germline, CDR1 is SGHRS, CDR2 YFSETQ. The CDR3 is 17 amino acids. Trimming took off 0 bases at V and 0 bases at J, with 15 bases between the two ends. The CDR3 sequence: CASSLGFGGQYQETQYF. CDR3 sequence (DNA): TGCGCCAGCAGCTTGGGGTTTGGGGGTCAGTACCAAGAGACCCAGTACTTC.

V and J are TRBV10-1 and TRBJ2-3, with a tentative D call TRBD2 (6 bases). CDR1 is WNHNN, CDR2 SYGVQD, per germline (reference sequence). This CDR3 has 13 residues. CDR3 sequence reads: CLLGEDGKDTQYF. DNA for the CDR3: TGCCTCCTTGGGGAGGACGGAAAAGATACGCAGTATTTT.

The V and J genes are TRBV19 and TRBJ1-3; the D is unclear. CDR1 LNHDA and CDR2 SQIVND come from the germline V gene (reference sequence). Trimming left V 6 bases short and J 0 bases short, with 6 bases between. This CDR3 contains 13 residues. Here the CDR3 reads CASSGDSGNTIYF. DNA of the CDR3: TGTGCCAGTAGCGGGGACTCTGGAAACACCATATATTTT.

The J gene is TRBJ1-6, the V gene TRBV11-3, with TRBD1 as a possible D gene (5 bases). Germline V gives CDR1 SGHNT, CDR2 YENEEA. CDR3 length: 14 amino acids. Trimming shortened V by 1 base and J by 7 bases, and 8 bases separated the two germline ends. The chain's CDR3 is CASSLGGMNSPLHF. DNA for the CDR3: TGTGCCAGCAGCTTAGGGGGGATGAATTCACCCCTCCACTTT.

This chain joins TRBV7-1 and TRBJ1-2; D not resolved. TRBV7-1 is an ORF, and what it does is uncertain. V was pared by 4 bases and J by 1 base, with 10 bases between. CDR3 size: 14 residues. Written as DNA, the CDR3 is TGTGCCAGCAGCTTGGAAGGGATTAACTATGGCTACACCTTC. Protein sequence: CASSLEGINYGYTF.

The chain carries TRBV18 and TRBJ2-2; no reliable D call. With 1 base removed from V and 0 bases from J, the gap between germline ends came to 12 bases. The CDR3 is made up of 17 amino acids. Germline V lookup: CDR1 KGHSH, CDR2 LQKENI. CDR3 DNA: TGTGCCAGCTCACCACAGGTCGGGCAGGCGAACACCGGGGAGCTGTTTTTT. Its protein product is CASSPQVGQANTGELFF.